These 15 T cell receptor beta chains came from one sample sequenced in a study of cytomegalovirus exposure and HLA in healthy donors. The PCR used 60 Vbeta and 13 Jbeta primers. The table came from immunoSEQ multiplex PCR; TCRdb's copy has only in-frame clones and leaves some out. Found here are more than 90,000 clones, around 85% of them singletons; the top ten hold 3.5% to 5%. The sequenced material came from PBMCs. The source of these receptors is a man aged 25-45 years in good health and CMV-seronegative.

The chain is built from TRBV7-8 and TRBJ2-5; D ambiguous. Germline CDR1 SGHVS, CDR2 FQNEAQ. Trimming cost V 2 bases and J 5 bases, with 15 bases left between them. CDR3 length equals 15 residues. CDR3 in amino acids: CASSLLGGVKETQYF. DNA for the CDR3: TGTGCCAGCAGCTTACTAGGCGGCGTCAAGGAGACCCAGTACTTC.

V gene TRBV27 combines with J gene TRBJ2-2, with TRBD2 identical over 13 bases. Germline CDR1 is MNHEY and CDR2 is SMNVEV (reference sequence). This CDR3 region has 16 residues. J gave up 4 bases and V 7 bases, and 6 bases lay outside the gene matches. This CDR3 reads CASTPTSGRSTGELFF. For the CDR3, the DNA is TGTGCCAGCACCCCGACTAGCGGGAGGTCCACCGGGGAGCTGTTTTTT.

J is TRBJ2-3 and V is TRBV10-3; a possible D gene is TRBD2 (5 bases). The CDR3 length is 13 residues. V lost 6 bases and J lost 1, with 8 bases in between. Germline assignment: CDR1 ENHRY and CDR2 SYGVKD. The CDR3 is CAISLSGTDTQYF. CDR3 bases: TGTGCCATCAGCCTTAGCGGCACAGATACGCAGTATTTT.

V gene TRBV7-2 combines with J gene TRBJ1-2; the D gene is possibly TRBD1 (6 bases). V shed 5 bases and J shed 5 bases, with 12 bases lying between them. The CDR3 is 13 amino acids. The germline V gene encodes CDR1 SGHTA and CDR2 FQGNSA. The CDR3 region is CASSPGVQYGYTF. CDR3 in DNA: TGTGCCAGCAGCCCAGGGGTACAATATGGCTACACCTTC.

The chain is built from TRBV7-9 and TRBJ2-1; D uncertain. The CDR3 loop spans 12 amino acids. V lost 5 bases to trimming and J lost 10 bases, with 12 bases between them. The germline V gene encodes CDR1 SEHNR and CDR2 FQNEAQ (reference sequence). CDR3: CASSDYSREQFF. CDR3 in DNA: TGTGCCAGCAGCGATTACTCCCGGGAGCAGTTCTTC.

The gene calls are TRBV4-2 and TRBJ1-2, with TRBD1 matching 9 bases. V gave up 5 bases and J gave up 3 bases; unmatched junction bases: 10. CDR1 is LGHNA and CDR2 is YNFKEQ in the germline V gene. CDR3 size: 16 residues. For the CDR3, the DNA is TGTGCCAGCAGCGGGAATTCCTGGGACAGGGACTATGGCTACACCTTC. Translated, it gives CASSGNSWDRDYGYTF.

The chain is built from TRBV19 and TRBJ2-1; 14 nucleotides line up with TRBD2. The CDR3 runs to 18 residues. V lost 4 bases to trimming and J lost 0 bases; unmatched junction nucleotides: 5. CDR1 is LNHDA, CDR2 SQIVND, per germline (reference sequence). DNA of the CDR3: TGTGCCAGTAGTACGACTAGCGGGAGGGTCCGCTCCTACAATGAGCAGTTCTTC. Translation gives CASSTTSGRVRSYNEQFF.

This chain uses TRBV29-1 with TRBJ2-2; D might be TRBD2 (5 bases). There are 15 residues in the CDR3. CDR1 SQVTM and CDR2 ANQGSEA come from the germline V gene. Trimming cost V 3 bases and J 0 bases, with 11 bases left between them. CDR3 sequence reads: CSVEMTTANTGELFF. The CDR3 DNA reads TGCAGCGTTGAGATGACTACCGCGAACACCGGGGAGCTGTTTTTT.

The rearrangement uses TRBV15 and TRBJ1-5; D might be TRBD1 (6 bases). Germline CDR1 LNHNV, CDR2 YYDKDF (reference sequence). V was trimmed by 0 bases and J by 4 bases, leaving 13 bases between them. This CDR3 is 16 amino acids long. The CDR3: CATSRETGLGNQPQHF. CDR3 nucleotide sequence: TGTGCCACCAGCAGAGAGACAGGTCTAGGTAATCAGCCCCAGCATTTT.

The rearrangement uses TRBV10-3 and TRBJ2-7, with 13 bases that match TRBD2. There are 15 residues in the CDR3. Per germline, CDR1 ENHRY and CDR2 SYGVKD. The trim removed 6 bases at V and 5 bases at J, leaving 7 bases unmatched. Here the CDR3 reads CAIRRTSGSINEQYF. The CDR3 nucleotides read TGTGCCATCAGAAGGACTAGCGGGAGTATTAACGAGCAGTACTTC.

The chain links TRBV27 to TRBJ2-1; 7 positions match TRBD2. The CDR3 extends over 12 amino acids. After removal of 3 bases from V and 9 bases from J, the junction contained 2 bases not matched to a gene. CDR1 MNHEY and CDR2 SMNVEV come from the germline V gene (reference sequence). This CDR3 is CASSFGEGEQFF. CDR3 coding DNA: TGTGCCAGCAGTTTTGGGGAGGGTGAGCAGTTCTTC.

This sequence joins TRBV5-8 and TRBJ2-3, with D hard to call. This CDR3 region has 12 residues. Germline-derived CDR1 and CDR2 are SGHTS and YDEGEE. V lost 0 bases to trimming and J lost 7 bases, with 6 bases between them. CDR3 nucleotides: TGTGCCAGCAGCTTGGGCGGCTATACGCAGTATTTT. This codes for CASSLGGYTQYF. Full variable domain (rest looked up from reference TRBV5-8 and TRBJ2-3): EAGVTQSPTHLIKTRGQQATLRCSPISGHTSVYWYQQALGLGLQFLLWYDEGEERNRGNFPPRFSGRQFPNYSSELNVNALELEDSALYLCASSLGGYTQYFGPGTRLTVL.

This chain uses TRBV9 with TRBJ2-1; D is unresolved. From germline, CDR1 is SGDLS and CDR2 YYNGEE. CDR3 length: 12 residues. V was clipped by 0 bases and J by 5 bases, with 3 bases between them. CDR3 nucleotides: TGTGCCAGCAGCGTAGAGCACAATGAGCAGTTCTTC. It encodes CASSVEHNEQFF.

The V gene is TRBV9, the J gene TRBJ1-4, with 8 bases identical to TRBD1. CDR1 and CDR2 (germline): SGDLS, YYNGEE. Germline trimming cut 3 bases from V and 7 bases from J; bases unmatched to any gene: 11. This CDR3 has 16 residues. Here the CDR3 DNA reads TGTGCCAGCAGCGCCGGAGAGCGGACAGGGAGTGAAAAACTGTTTTTT. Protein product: CASSAGERTGSEKLFF.

DNA of the CDR3: TGTGCCAGCAGCATCCTACCTAGCGGGTTTACGCAGTATTTT. Translating it yields CASSILPSGFTQYF. The chain uses TRBV21-1 and TRBJ2-3; the table's D gene call, TRBD2, was not cross checked with the DNA. TRBV21-1 is reported as a pseudogene. The CDR3 is made up of 14 amino acids.